Included here is one T cell receptor beta chain sequence, with context. The data originate from a study of blood T cell repertoires in COVID-19. Looking at the study overall: There were acute and convalescent COVID-19 samples, and they came from the United States, Italy and Spain. PBMCs, B-cell-depleted T cells, or T cells provided the cDNA or gDNA that made up the material.

The CDR3 is 16 residues long. The germline gives CDR1 GTSNPN, CDR2 SVGIG (reference sequence). J gave up 0 bases and V 1 base, and 5 bases lay outside the gene matches. The authors' processing: Cell counts per sample came from amplifying reference gene primers. Sequencing was performed with immunoSEQ multiplex PCR; in TCRdb, only in-frame clones are kept and a portion is missing. The V and J calls and the clone size are those of that table, but D and trimming were determined from the DNA. The repertoire consists of around 43,000 clones, with approximately 90% occurring once and the leading ten covering around a fifth.

The rearrangement uses TRBV30 and TRBJ2-2; 7 bases match TRBD1. This TCR derives from a man aged 45 to 65 in a cohort sampled during active COVID-19. Source material: peripheral blood. The CDR3 reads CAWSARGLANTGELFF. In DNA form, the CDR3 reads TGTGCCTGGAGTGCAAGGGGGCTGGCGAACACCGGGGAGCTGTTTTTT.